This T cell receptor beta chain emerged from a study of regulatory T cells in long-lasting Graves disease. On the study more broadly: Newly diagnosed Graves' patients had under 3 months of antithyroid drugs. Whole-study findings and limits: Persistent cases favored TRBV28, TRBJ1-2 and TRBJ2-5.

Time point indicated: newly diagnosed GD, antithyroid drugs for less than 3 months. Scientists built the TCR library using RNA that was extracted from PBMCs. The germline V and J ends were trimmed by 3 bases and 0 bases, with 21 bases remaining between them. The CDR3 is 20 amino acids. In the case of this clonotype: Its antigen is unidentified.

Relying on iRepertoire HTBI primers and Arm-PCR of CDR3 regions, the team built TCR beta libraries. TCRdb ran MiXCR on the multiplex PCR reads and lists one entry per CDR3 protein. Of over 350,000 distinct CDR3 sequences listed, roughly 15% are singletons. The sample was also linked to a second study, of T cells in Graves' hyperthyroidism and ophthalmopathy. Per that study: Diagnosis of hyperthyroidism was new in patients aged 18 to 65, and its duration was under 2 months. The HTBI primer set was used in a first-round RT-PCR of the TCR CDR3.

The sequence was obtained from a woman in her forties or fifties with Graves disease. Here the sequenced sample was peripheral blood mononuclear cells (PBMCs), taken at new diagnosis, from a patient treated with antithyroid drugs. The chain uses TRBV12-3 or TRBV12-4 and TRBJ2-6; TRBD1 or TRBD2 may be the D gene (5 bases each). CDR3 residues: CASSFEIGGAYDSGANVLTF. CDR3 nucleotides: TGTGCCAGCAGTTTTGAGATTGGGGGAGCCTACGACTCTGGGGCCAACGTCCTGACTTTC.